One sample yielded the 11 T cell receptor beta chains listed below, sequenced in a study of T cell responses to AZD1222 COVID-19 vaccine. Clones were read by immunoSEQ multiplex PCR, and TCRdb kept only the in-frame ones, dropping some. Among roughly 120,000 clones listed, roughly 89% were seen once. The source was peripheral blood, collected 28 days after the second AZD1222 dose. These receptors were obtained from an adult who received the AZD1222 COVID-19 vaccine.

The chain has TRBV6-5 and TRBJ2-3; D is undetermined. The CDR3 is 15 residues long. CDR1 and CDR2 from the germline V gene are MNHEY and SVGAGI. The germline V and J ends were trimmed by 6 bases and 4 bases, with 17 bases remaining between them. The CDR3 DNA is TGTGCCAGCAGACTAATGGGCAGGATGGCAGATACGCAGTATTTT. The encoded protein is CASRLMGRMADTQYF.

The chain carries TRBV30 and TRBJ1-2; a possible D gene is TRBD1 (5 bases). CDR3 length: 13 amino acids. Trimming left V 8 bases short and J 5 bases short, with 18 bases between. Germline loops: CDR1 GTSNPN, CDR2 SVGIG (reference sequence). The CDR3 loop is CAGGERGPYGYTF. CDR3 sequence (DNA): TGTGCCGGGGGGGAGCGGGGTCCTTATGGCTACACCTTC.

The chain has TRBV3-1 (or the pseudogene TRBV3-2) and TRBJ2-1; 7 nucleotides line up with TRBD2. The CDR3 is 17 residues long. Germline trimming cut 5 bases from V and 0 bases from J; bases unmatched to any gene: 10. Per the germline V gene, CDR1 is LGHDT and CDR2 is YNNKEL (reference sequence). The CDR3 bases are TGTGCCAGCAGCAACCTGGGAGGGGCGCCCTCCTACAATGAGCAGTTCTTC. Translated, it gives CASSNLGGAPSYNEQFF.

J is TRBJ1-5 and V is TRBV6-6; weak D call: TRBD1 (5 bases). V was cut by 7 bases and J by 7 bases, with 17 bases left in between. The germline V gene has CDR1 MNHNY and CDR2 SVGAGI (reference sequence). The CDR3 contains 14 residues. The CDR3 is CASTSQGVEQPQHF. CDR3 coding DNA: TGTGCCAGCACATCGCAGGGTGTGGAACAGCCCCAGCATTTT.

The V and J genes are TRBV19 and TRBJ2-7; D is undetermined. The V and J ends lost 1 base and 4 bases respectively, with 11 bases between them. CDR1 is LNHDA, CDR2 SQIVND, per germline (reference sequence). The CDR3 has 14 residues. The CDR3 sequence is CASSIAAKGYEQYF. In nucleotides, the CDR3 is TGTGCCAGTAGTATAGCGGCTAAAGGTTACGAGCAGTACTTC.

The V and J genes are TRBV19 and TRBJ2-3; a possible D gene is TRBD2 (7 bases). CDR3 size: 14 residues. Trimming pared 5 bases from V and 3 bases from J, leaving 12 bases between. Per the germline V gene, CDR1 is LNHDA and CDR2 is SQIVND (reference sequence). CDR3 protein: CASSERGATDTQYF. Written as DNA, the CDR3 is TGTGCCAGTAGTGAACGGGGGGCGACAGATACGCAGTATTTT.

The genes are TRBV4-1 and TRBJ2-7; D might be TRBD2 (5 bases). CDR3 size: 13 residues. Trimming left V 5 bases short and J 4 bases short, with 12 bases between. Germline CDR1 is MGHRA and CDR2 is YSYEKL. The CDR3 DNA reads as TGCGCCAGCAGCTTACAAGAGGGTTACGAGCAGTACTTC. Translated, it gives CASSLQEGYEQYF.

This chain links TRBV28 with TRBJ1-4; no clear D gene. Germline CDR1 is MDHEN and CDR2 is SYDVKM. The CDR3 has 13 residues. V was pared by 6 bases and J by 4 bases, with 9 bases between. The CDR3 DNA is TGTGCCAGCAGCCCCCAAGATAATGAAAAACTGTTTTTT. This encodes CASSPQDNEKLFF. Together with reference TRBV28 and TRBJ1-4, the CDR3 gives the full variable domain: DVKVTQSSRYLVKRTGEKVFLECVQDMDHENMFWYRQDPGLGLRLIYFSYDVKMKEKGDIPEGYSVSREKKERFSLILESASTNQTSMYLCASSPQDNEKLFFGSGTQLSVL.

V is TRBV10-1 and J is TRBJ1-3; D perhaps matches TRBD1 (5 bases). This CDR3 is built from 11 residues. The V and J ends lost 9 bases and 2 bases respectively, with 5 bases between them. Germline CDR1 and CDR2: WNHNN and SYGVQD (reference sequence). CDR3 amino acids: CARGAGNTIYF. The DNA of the CDR3 is TGCGCCAGGGGGGCTGGAAACACCATATATTTT.

The rearrangement links TRBV9 to TRBJ1-3; D may be TRBD1 (6 bases). Germline V gene lookup returns CDR1 SGDLS and CDR2 YYNGEE. CDR3 size: 18 residues. Trimming took off 0 bases at V and 4 bases at J, with 20 bases between the two ends. In DNA form, the CDR3 reads TGTGCCAGCAGCGTAGGCGCCCTGGACTGGGGGCGCGGAAACACCATATATTTT. Its protein product is CASSVGALDWGRGNTIYF.

Comment on this clone: The same CDR3 is also encoded by other DNA sequences in this sample. The rearrangement joins TRBV12-3 or TRBV12-4 to TRBJ1-1; D perhaps matches TRBD1 (5 bases). With 6 bases removed from V and 1 base from J, the gap between germline ends came to 9 bases. The CDR3 contains 13 residues. CDR3 residues: CASSLGGNTEAFF. Written as DNA, the CDR3 is TGTGCCAGCAGCCTGGGGGGGAACACTGAAGCTTTCTTT.